Sequencing of this TCR beta chain was carried out in a study of CD8+ T cells in alopecia areata (dated by TCRdb to 2016 to 2019). About the full investigation: The treated patients took part in an open-label pilot trial in which moderate-to-severe alopecia areata was treated with oral tofacitinib at 5 to 10 mg twice daily. The study used high-throughput TCRbeta sequencing to examine T cell clonal expansion in alopecia areata, in both the C3H/HeJ mouse model and human patients. Scalp clonality was compared among normal scalp (n=4), patchy alopecia areata scalp (n=8), and alopecia totalis/universalis scalp (n=8). Tofacitinib was administered for 6 to 18 months, and 6 months of follow-up off drug were then conducted to assess delayed response and recurrence. Patients on tofacitinib were biopsied at baseline and after 4 and 24 weeks of treatment, and several of the patients also had a later scalp biopsy. RNA was extracted with the PAXgene miRNA kit for fixed scalp, the miRNeasy kit for PBMCs, and the RNeasy kit for mouse skin. On the human side, TCRbeta sequencing was run on scalp tissue and on sorted CD4+ and CD8+ peripheral blood T cells from healthy controls and from alopecia areata patients with either patchy or totalis/universalis disease. TCRbeta CDR3 regions were amplified by immunoSEQ multiplex PCR with 35 Vbeta forward and 13 Jbeta reverse primers. In treated patients, disease severity was measured using the SALT score, which gives the percentage of scalp surface area affected.

At the junction V is shortened by 6 bases and J by 0 bases, with 30 bases in between. The CDR3 holds 21 amino acids from the cysteine to the phenylalanine. CDR3 DNA only is kept here, 63 bases in frame from base 1. Taken from the germline V gene (reference sequence), the CDR1 and CDR2 loops are LNHDA and SQIVND. Overall study outcomes, separate from this receptor: During tofacitinib treatment, many expanded lesional clones stuck around in both scalp and blood, and this persistence may partly explain why relapse happens after treatment is stopped. Unlike mouse skin, where gammadelta T cells dominate, normal human skin contains resident alphabeta T cells that get sequenced too, which complicates analysis of the scalp TCR repertoire. Tofacitinib significantly lowered scalp clonality and the number of expanded CD8+ clones among the top 100 scalp clones. Because the treated cohort was small and had only one nonresponder, larger studies are needed to examine links between baseline CD8+ expansion and response. Shared TCR sequences between patients were less evident than in mice, which may be partly attributable to HLA diversity in the patient population. Lesional scalp, especially in alopecia totalis/universalis, showed higher clonality and more expanded CD8+ clones than normal scalp, suggesting antigenic drive.

A word on this clone: No cognate antigen has been identified for it. No base-level quality is on record; no much larger clone is a single base apart.

According to the study, the label for this sample's treatment or condition signals: oral pan-JAK inhibitor, 5-10 mg twice daily. Lesional scalp punch biopsies and peripheral blood were obtained from alopecia areata patients. PBMCs were isolated by density centrifugation and stained for CD3, CD4 and CD8, after which CD4+ and CD8+ T cells were sorted on a FACSAria. Receptors were amplified or captured by the immunoSEQ multiplex PCR assay. RNA was extracted from all samples and reverse transcribed into cDNA, which served as template for TCR sequencing. SuperScript III was used for first-strand cDNA synthesis, primed with a 2:1 mix of oligo-dT and random hexamers. Amplification bias was assessed with a synthetic immune receptor repertoire, and residual bias was removed computationally. The paper's processing steps were these. After raw reads were preprocessed to remove errors, the CDR3 was defined following IMGT conventions as running from the conserved cysteine to phenylalanine. Clonality was computed by normalizing Shannon entropy by log2 of the number of productive unique TCRs and subtracting the result from 1. CD4 or CD8 identity of scalp clones was inferred by cross-referencing scalp TCRbeta sequences with sorted blood CD4 and CD8 repertoires. The source is immuneACCESS, and TCRdb retained only in-frame sequences with V and J called. Part of the clones is not carried over; for the studies checked, unresolved V genes explain less than half of this, and the remainder is unexplained. V and J calls and clone size come straight from that table; D and trimming were deduced from the DNA. Present in this sample are more than 200,000 clones, around 43% of which were seen just once. Around 2.5% of the sample belongs to the ten largest clones.

The chain is made from TRBV19 and TRBJ1-5, and possibly TRBD1, on 5 matching bases. The sequences come from CD4+ T cells sorted from blood, collected around week 36, from a patient treated with tofacitinib. This sequence originates from a human donor with alopecia areata. In nucleotide form, the sequence is TGTGCCAGTAGGCGCTCCCATCTAGGGGCGGCCAACCTCTATAGCAATCAGCCCCAGCATTTT. The resulting protein is CASRRSHLGAANLYSNQPQHF. Full variable domain (CDR3 extended with the reference TRBV19 and TRBJ1-5 proteins): DGGITQSPKYLFRKEGQNVTLSCEQNLNHDAMYWYRQDPGQGLRLIYYSQIVNDFQKGDIAEGYSVSREKKESFPLTVTSAQKNPTAFYLCASRRSHLGAANLYSNQPQHFGDGTRLSIL.